This TCR beta chain originates from a study of cytomegalovirus exposure and HLA in healthy donors. General study findings and limits: The majority of TCR sequences were rare, yet some public TCRs appeared in many donors.

PCR primers comprised 60 Vbeta and 13 Jbeta primers. Assay: immunoSEQ multiplex PCR; the TCRdb copy retains only in-frame clones and omits some. The table lists roughly 100,000 clones, over 70% of them singletons. Notes on this clone: Its cognate antigen is unknown.

CDR3 length: 14 residues. Germline V gene lookup returns CDR1 LNHDA and CDR2 SQIVND (reference sequence). Germline trimming cut 7 bases from V and 3 bases from J; bases unmatched to any gene: 7. The sample was PBMCs. The source is a male donor in good health and CMV-seronegative. The V and J genes are TRBV19 and TRBJ1-1; TRBD1 matches 8 bases. The CDR3 nucleotides are TGTGCCAGTACCTCCGACAGGGGTTACACTGAAGCTTTCTTT. It codes for CASTSDRGYTEAFF.